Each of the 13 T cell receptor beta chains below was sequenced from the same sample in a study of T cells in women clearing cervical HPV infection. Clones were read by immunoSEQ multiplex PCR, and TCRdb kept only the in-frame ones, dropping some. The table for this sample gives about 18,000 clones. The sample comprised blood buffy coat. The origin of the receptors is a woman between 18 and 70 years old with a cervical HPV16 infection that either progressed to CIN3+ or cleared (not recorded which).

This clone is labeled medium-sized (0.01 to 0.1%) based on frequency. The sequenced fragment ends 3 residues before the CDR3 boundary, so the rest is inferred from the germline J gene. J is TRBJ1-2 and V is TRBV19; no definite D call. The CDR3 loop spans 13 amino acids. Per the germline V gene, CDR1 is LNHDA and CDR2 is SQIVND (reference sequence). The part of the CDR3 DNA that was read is TGTGCCAGTAGTATCACGGGTAACAATGAC. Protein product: CASSITGNND. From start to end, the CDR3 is CASSITGNNDYTF.

The sequenced part of the CDR3 DNA is TGTGCCAGCAGCCGCGGACTAGCGGGGGCGACAGATACG. Protein product: CASSRGLAGATDT. The full CDR3 sequence reads CASSRGLAGATDTQYF. The chain couples TRBV2 to TRBJ2-3; 13 bases match TRBD2. The read falls 3 residues short of the CDR3 end, and the missing part is taken from the germline J gene. Germline V gene data show CDR1 as SNHLY and CDR2 as FYNNEI. The CDR3 spans 16 residues. V lost 6 bases, J lost 3 bases, and 6 bases stayed unmatched.

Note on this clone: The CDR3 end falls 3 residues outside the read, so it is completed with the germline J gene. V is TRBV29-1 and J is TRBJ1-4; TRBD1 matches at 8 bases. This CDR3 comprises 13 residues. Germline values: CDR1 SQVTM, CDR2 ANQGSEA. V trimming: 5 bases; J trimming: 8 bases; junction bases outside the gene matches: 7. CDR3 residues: CSVYTGGGEKLFF. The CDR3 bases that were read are TGCAGCGTTTATACAGGGGGAGGAGAAAAA.

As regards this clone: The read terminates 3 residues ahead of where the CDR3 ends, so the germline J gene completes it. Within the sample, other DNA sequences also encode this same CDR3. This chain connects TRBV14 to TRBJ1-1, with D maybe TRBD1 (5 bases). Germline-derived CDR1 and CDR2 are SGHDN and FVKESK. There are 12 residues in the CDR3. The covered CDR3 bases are TGTGCCAGCAGCCAAGTTCGGGGGTCG. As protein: CASSQVRGS. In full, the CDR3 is CASSQVRGSAFF.

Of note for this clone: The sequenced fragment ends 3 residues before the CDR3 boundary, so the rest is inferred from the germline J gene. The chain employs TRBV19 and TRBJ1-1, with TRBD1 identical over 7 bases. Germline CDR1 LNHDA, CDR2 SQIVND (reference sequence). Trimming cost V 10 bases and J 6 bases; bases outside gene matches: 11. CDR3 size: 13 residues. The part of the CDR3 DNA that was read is TGTGCCACCTACGACAGGGCATTACCTGAA. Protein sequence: CATYDRALPE. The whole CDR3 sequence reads CATYDRALPEAFF. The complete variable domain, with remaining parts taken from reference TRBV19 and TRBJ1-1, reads DGGITQSPKYLFRKEGQNVTLSCEQNLNHDAMYWYRQDPGQGLRLIYYSQIVNDFQKGDIAEGYSVSREKKESFPLTVTSAQKNPTAFYLCATYDRALPEAFFGQGTRLTVV.

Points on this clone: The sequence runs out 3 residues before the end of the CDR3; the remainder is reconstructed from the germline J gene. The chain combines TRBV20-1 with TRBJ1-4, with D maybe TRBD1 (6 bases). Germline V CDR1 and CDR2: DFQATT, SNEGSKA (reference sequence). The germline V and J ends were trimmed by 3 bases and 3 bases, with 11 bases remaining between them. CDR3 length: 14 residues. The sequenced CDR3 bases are TGCAGTGCTAGCGGGGGGGCCCCTAATGAAAAA. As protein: CSASGGAPNEK. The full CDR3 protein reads CSASGGAPNEKLFF.

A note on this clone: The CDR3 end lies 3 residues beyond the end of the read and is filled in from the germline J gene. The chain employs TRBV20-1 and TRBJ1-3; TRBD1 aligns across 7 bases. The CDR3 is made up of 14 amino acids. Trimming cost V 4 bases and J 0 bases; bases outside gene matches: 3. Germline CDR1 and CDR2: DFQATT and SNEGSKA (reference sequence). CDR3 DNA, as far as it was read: TGCAGTGCTAAAAGGACAGGCTCTGGAAACACC. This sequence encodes CSAKRTGSGNT. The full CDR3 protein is CSAKRTGSGNTIYF.

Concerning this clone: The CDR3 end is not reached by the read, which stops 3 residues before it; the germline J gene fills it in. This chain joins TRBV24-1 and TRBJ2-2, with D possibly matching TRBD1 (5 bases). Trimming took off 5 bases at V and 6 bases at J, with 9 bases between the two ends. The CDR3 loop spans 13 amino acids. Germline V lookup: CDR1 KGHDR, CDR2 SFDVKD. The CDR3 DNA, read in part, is TGTGCCACCAGTGGTGACAGATCCGGGGAG. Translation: CATSGDRSGE. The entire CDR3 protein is CATSGDRSGELFF.

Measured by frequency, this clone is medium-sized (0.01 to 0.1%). The DNA read from the CDR3 is TGTGCCAGCAGCGTATACAGGGTTTCTGACATT. This encodes CASSVYRVSDI. The full CDR3 is CASSVYRVSDIQYF. J is TRBJ2-4 and V is TRBV7-2, with D maybe TRBD1 (6 bases). The missing CDR3 end, 3 residues past where the read stops, is filled in from the germline J gene. The CDR3 totals 14 residues. V was shortened by 5 bases and J by 8 bases, with 16 bases between the two germline ends. Germline values: CDR1 SGHTA, CDR2 FQGNSA.

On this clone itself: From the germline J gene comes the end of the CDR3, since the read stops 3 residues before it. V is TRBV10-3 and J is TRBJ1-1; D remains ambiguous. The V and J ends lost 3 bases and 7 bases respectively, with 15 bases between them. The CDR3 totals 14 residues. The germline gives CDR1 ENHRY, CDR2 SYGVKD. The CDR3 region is CAISDLKTEGEAFF. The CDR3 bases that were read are TGTGCCATCAGTGACCTCAAGACCGAGGGTGAA.

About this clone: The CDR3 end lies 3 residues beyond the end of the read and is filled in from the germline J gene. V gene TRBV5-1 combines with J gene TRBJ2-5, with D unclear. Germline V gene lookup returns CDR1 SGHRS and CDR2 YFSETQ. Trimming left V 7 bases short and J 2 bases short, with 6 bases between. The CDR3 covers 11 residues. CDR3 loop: CASGPQETQYF. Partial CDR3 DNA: TGCGCCAGCGGCCCACAAGAGACC.

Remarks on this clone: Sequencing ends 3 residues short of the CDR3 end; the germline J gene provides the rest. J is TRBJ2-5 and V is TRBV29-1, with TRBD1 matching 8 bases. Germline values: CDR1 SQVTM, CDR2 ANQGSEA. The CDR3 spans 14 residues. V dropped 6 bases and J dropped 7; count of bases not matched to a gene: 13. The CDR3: CSVDRGGQVGTQYF. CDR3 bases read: TGCAGCGTCGACAGGGGAGGACAGGTCGGGACC. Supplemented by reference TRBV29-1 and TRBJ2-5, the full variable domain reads SAVISQKPSRDICQRGTSLTIQCQVDSQVTMMFWYRQQPGQSLTLIATANQGSEATYESGFVIDKFPISRPNLTFSTLTVSNMSPEDSSIYLCSVDRGGQVGTQYFGPGTRLLVL.

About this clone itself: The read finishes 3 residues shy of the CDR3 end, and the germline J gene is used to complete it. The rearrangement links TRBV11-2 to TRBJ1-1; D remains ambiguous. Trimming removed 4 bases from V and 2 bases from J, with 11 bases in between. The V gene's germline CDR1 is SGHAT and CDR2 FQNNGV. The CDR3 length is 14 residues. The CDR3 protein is CASSSLRVNTEAFF. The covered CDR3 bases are TGTGCCAGCAGCTCTTTGAGGGTTAACACTGAA. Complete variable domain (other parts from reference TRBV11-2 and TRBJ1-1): EAGVAQSPRYKIIEKRQSVAFWCNPISGHATLYWYQQILGQGPKLLIQFQNNGVVDDSQLPKDRFSAERLKGVDSTLKIQPAKLEDSAVYLCASSSLRVNTEAFFGQGTRLTVV.